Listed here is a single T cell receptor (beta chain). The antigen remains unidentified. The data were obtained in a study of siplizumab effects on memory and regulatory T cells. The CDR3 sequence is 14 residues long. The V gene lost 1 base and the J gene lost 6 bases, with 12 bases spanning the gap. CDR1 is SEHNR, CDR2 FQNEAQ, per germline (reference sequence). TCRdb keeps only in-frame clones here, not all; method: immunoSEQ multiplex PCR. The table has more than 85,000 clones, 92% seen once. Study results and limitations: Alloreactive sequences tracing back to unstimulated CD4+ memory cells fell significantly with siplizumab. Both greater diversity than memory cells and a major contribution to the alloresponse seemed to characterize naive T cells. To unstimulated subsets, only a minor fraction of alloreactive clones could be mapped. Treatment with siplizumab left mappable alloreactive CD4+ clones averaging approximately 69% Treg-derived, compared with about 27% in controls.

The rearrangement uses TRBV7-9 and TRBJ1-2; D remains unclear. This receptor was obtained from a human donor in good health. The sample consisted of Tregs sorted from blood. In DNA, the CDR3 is TGTGCCAGCAGCTTAGGGGTCCGCTCGAATGGCTACACCTTC. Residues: CASSLGVRSNGYTF. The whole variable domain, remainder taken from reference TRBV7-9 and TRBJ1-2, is DTGVSQNPRHKITKRGQNVTFRCDPISEHNRLYWYRQTLGQGPEFLTYFQNEAQLEKSRLLSDRFSAERPKGSFSTLEIQRTEQGDSAMYLCASSLGVRSNGYTFGSGTRLTVV.